This TCR beta chain was found in a study of ipilimumab plus nivolumab after autologous stem cell transplantation. In the study overall: Typical patient got 5 or 6 ipilimumab doses and seven to nine nivolumab doses (median). DLBCL patients had primary refractory or relapsed disease.

Starting 14 to 28 days after autologous transplant, ipilimumab 1 mg/kg was given. CDR1 is LNHNV, CDR2 YYDKDF, per germline (reference sequence). Trimming took 5 bases from V and 5 from J; bases not matched to a gene: 8. The CDR3 has 15 residues. By its share, this clone is medium-sized (0.01 to 0.1%). TCRdb's copy holds only in-frame clones and misses some; the assay was immunoSEQ multiplex PCR. The sample yields about 20,000 clones, roughly 74% seen once. The TCR originated in a male donor with diffuse large B-cell lymphoma. Material: PBMCs, obtained in a trial of ipilimumab plus nivolumab as post-transplant consolidation. This chain connects TRBV15 to TRBJ2-7; 11 nucleotides align to TRBD1. The CDR3 region has the DNA TGTGCCACCAGCGGGGGGACAGGGGGATCCAACGAGCAGTACTTC. Translating gives CATSGGTGGSNEQYF.